The T cell receptor beta chain under discussion was sequenced for a study of blood T cell repertoires in COVID-19. Under the authors' procedure: Nucleated cell number was recorded as an estimate derived from reference gene primer amplification. This table comes from immunoSEQ multiplex PCR, and its TCRdb copy is limited to in-frame clones, with some not included. V and J calls and clone size come straight from that table; D and trimming were deduced from the DNA. The data contain roughly 130,000 clones, 79% of them seen just once; the ten biggest clones take up roughly 3.6%. The CDR3 consists of 13 residues. CDR1 is LGHNA, CDR2 YNFKEQ, per germline. Trimming cost V 1 base and J 1 base, with 5 bases left between them.

The genes are TRBV4-2 and TRBJ2-7; D gene ambiguous. The sample was peripheral blood. The receptor's source is a man in his sixties with acute or convalescent COVID-19. In DNA, the CDR3 is TGTGCCAGCAGCCAAGGCGGATCCTACGAGCAGTACTTC. This gives the protein CASSQGGSYEQYF.